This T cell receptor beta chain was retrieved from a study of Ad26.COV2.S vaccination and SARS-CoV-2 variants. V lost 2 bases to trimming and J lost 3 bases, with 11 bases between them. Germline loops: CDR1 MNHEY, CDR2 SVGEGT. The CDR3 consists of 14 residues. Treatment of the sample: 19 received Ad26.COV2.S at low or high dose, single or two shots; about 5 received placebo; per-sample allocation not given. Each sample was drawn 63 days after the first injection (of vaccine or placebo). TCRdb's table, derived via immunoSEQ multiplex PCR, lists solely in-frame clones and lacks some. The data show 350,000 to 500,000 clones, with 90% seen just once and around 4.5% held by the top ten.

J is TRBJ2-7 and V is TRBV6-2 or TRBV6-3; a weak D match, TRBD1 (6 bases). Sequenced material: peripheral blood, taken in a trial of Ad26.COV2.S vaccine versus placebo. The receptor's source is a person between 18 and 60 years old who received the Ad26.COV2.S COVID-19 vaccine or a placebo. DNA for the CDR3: TGTGCCAGCAGTTACCCGGGACAACACTACGAGCAGTACTTC. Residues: CASSYPGQHYEQYF.